Sequencing of this T cell receptor (beta chain) was carried out in a study of OX40 agonist ivuxolimab in advanced cancers. In the case of this clone: Antigen specificity is unknown.

Repertoires were generated with immunoSEQ multiplex PCR, while TCRdb's copy carries only in-frame clones and drops some. The sample has tens of thousands of clones, nearly 90% seen once. The CDR3 consists of 14 residues. Germline lookup yields CDR1 MNHEY and CDR2 SVGAGI. The V and J ends lost 6 bases and 4 bases, in that order; junction bases with no gene match: 6. Study conclusions and caveats: Relative to CD4+, CD8+ T cells held more expanded clones on average. Both blood CD4+ and CD8+ T cells showed clonal growth by week 6 at 0.1 to 3.0 mg/kg. The study found among the lowest clonal expansion in partial responders at 0.1-3.0 mg/kg.

This clonotype originated in an adult with an advanced solid tumor such as melanoma, head and neck, liver or kidney cancer. The genes are TRBV6-5 and TRBJ1-5; 7 nucleotides align to TRBD1. Source: CD4+ or CD8+ T cells sorted from blood, taken in a trial of the OX40 agonist ivuxolimab. The CDR3: CASSRQGLNQPQHF. The CDR3 nucleotides are TGTGCCAGCAGCAGACAGGGATTGAATCAGCCCCAGCATTTT.